This T cell receptor (beta chain) is drawn from a study of shared clonotypes between healthy human individuals. Positively selected for CCR7, the CD45RO-negative cells used as naive CD8 cells excluded terminally differentiated effector memory CD45RA+ cells. The CDR3 totals 15 residues. CDR1 SGDLS and CDR2 YYNGEE come from the germline V gene. V gave up 4 bases and J gave up 3 bases; unmatched junction bases: 10. Method: immunoSEQ multiplex PCR; TCRdb's copy keeps in-frame clones and lacks some. The sample yields a few million clones, around 93% seen once. Sequencing was carried out using naive CD8+ T cells from PBMCs. This chain joins TRBV9 and TRBJ2-7, with 7 bases lining up with TRBD1. The sequence was collected from a young man in good health. Some clones in this sample may be carry-over from other donors' samples. The CDR3 is CASSTLPGQIYEQYF. CDR3 bases: TGTGCCAGCAGCACTCTACCGGGACAGATCTACGAGCAGTACTTC.